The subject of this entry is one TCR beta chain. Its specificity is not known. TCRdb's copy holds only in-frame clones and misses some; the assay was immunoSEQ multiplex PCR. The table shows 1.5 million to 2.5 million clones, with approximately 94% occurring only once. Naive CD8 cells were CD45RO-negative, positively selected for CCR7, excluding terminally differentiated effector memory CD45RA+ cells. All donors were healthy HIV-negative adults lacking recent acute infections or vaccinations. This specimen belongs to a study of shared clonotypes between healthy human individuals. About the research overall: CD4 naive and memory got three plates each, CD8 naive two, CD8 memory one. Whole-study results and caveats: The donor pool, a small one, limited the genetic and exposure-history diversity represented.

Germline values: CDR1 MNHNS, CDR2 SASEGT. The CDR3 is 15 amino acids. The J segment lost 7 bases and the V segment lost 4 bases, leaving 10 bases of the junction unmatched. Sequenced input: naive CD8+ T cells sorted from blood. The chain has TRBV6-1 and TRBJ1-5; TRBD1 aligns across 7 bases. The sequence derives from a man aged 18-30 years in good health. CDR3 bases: TGTGCCAGCAGTGTTAACGGACAGGTTGTACAGCCCCAGCATTTT. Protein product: CASSVNGQVVQPQHF.